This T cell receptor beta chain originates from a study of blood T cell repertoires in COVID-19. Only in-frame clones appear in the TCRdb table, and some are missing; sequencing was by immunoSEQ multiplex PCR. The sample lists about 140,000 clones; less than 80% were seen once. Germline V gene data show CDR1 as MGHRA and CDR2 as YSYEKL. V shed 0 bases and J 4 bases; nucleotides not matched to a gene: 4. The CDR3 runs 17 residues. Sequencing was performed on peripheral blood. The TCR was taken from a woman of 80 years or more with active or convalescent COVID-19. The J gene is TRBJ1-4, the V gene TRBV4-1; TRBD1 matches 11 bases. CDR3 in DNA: TGCGCCAGCAGCCAAGAGGGGACAGGGGGTCTTAATGAAAAACTGTTTTTT. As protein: CASSQEGTGGLNEKLFF.